These 18 T cell receptor beta chains were all obtained from the same sample, sequenced in a study of blood T cell repertoires in COVID-19. Sequencing used immunoSEQ multiplex PCR; TCRdb keeps in-frame clones, though not all of them. This table has some 240,000 clones, approximately 86% appearing once. The sample consisted of peripheral blood. These receptors came from a man between 60 and 75 years old who had recovered from COVID-19.

The chain recombines TRBV7-2 with TRBJ2-7; a weak D match, TRBD2 (5 bases). The CDR3 contains 13 residues. V was trimmed by 5 bases and J by 7 bases, leaving 15 bases between them. Germline CDR1 is SGHTA and CDR2 is FQGNSA. In DNA, the CDR3 is TGTGCCAGCAGCCACCGGGGTCCACGGGAGCAGTACTTC. This encodes CASSHRGPREQYF.

The chain is built from TRBV20-1 and TRBJ2-2, with 7 positions matching TRBD2. The CDR3 runs 13 residues. Germline V gene lookup returns CDR1 DFQATT and CDR2 SNEGSKA (reference sequence). J lost 3 bases, V lost 3 bases, and 1 base had no gene match. The CDR3 nucleotides are TGCAGTGCTAGTCGGGGGGACACCGGGGAGCTGTTTTTT. Translated: CSASRGDTGELFF.

CDR3 nucleotide sequence: TGCAGCGTTGACCCGGGACAGGGTAGAGATACGCAGTATTTT. It yields the protein CSVDPGQGRDTQYF. The chain is built from TRBV29-1 and TRBJ2-3; the match to TRBD1 covers 9 bases. CDR1 is SQVTM, CDR2 ANQGSEA, per germline. CDR3 length: 14 residues. Germline trimming cut 3 bases from V and 5 bases from J; bases unmatched to any gene: 6.

Note on this clone: The same CDR3 arises from other DNA sequences in this sample as well. The CDR3 nucleotides read TGTGCCAGTAGCCCCACGGGAGGCGGCAATCAGCCCCAGCATTTT. Translated: CASSPTGGGNQPQHF. The V gene is TRBV19, the J gene TRBJ1-5; unclear D gene. The germline V gene encodes CDR1 LNHDA and CDR2 SQIVND (reference sequence). V dropped 6 bases and J dropped 2 bases, with 14 bases sitting between them. The CDR3 length is 15 residues.

V is TRBV3-1 (or the pseudogene TRBV3-2) and J is TRBJ2-1, with 10 nucleotides matching TRBD2. The germline V gene encodes CDR1 LGHDT and CDR2 YNNKEL (reference sequence). J lost 5 bases, V lost 4 bases, and 5 bases had no gene match. This CDR3 is built from 15 residues. CDR3 coding DNA: TGTGCCAGCAGCCCGCGACTAGCGGGCCACAATGAGCAGTTCTTC. Residues: CASSPRLAGHNEQFF.

The chain's CDR3 is CASSTGTGNSPLHF. The CDR3 nucleotides read TGTGCCAGCAGCACCGGGACAGGGAATTCACCCCTCCACTTT. The chain carries TRBV6-5 and TRBJ1-6, with 9 bases fitting TRBD1. CDR3 length: 14 amino acids. The V gene end was trimmed by 6 bases and the J gene end by 7 bases; junction bases not matched to a gene: 4. In germline, CDR1 is MNHEY, CDR2 SVGAGI.

The V gene is TRBV19, the J gene TRBJ2-2; TRBD1 matches at 7 bases. The ends lost 8 bases at V and 0 bases at J; junction bases unmatched: 3. This CDR3 contains 14 residues. Germline CDR1 reads LNHDA; CDR2 reads SQIVND (reference sequence). The CDR3: CASAGGSNTGELFF. The CDR3 coding sequence is TGTGCCAGTGCAGGGGGATCGAACACCGGGGAGCTGTTTTTT.

The V and J genes are TRBV28 and TRBJ1-5, with D uncertain. From germline, CDR1 is MDHEN and CDR2 SYDVKM. Deletions cut 6 bases from V and 7 bases from J, with 16 bases between. This CDR3 is 14 amino acids long. The CDR3 region is CASSLRRTSQPQHF. The CDR3 DNA reads TGTGCCAGCAGCCTTCGACGGACTAGCCAGCCCCAGCATTTT.

The chain recombines TRBV18 with TRBJ2-1; 8 bases agree with TRBD1. The CDR3 runs 15 residues. Germline V gene data show CDR1 as KGHSH and CDR2 as LQKENI. V gave up 3 bases and J gave up 2 bases; unmatched junction bases: 3. CDR3 sequence: CASSPDRDPYNEQFF. The DNA for the CDR3 is TGTGCCAGCTCACCGGACAGGGACCCCTACAATGAGCAGTTCTTC.

The rearrangement uses TRBV6-6 and TRBJ2-1, with TRBD1 as a possible D gene (6 bases). The CDR3 is made up of 17 amino acids. The germline V gene encodes CDR1 MNHNY and CDR2 SVGAGI (reference sequence). V lost 5 bases, J lost 8 bases, and 25 bases lay in between. The CDR3 DNA reads as TGTGCCAGCAGTCGATCTGCTCGAAGTGGGGGCGTGGATGAGCAGTTCTTC. Its protein is CASSRSARSGGVDEQFF.

The rearrangement joins TRBV18 to TRBJ1-1; tentatively, D is TRBD1 (6 bases). CDR1 is KGHSH, CDR2 LQKENI, per germline. This CDR3 has 15 amino acids. Deletions cut 3 bases from V and 8 bases from J, with 19 bases between. Written as DNA, the CDR3 is TGTGCCAGCTCACCTGCGCTCCTGACAGGAGACGAAGCTTTCTTT. The encoded protein is CASSPALLTGDEAFF.

The rearrangement uses TRBV5-1 and TRBJ2-5, with a tentative D call TRBD2 (6 bases). The germline V gene encodes CDR1 SGHRS and CDR2 YFSETQ. The CDR3 contains 13 residues. V was shortened by 3 bases and J by 4 bases, with 10 bases between the two germline ends. The CDR3 DNA is TGCGCCAGCAGCTCGGGACTTTTAGAGACCCAGTACTTC. Translated, it gives CASSSGLLETQYF.

J is TRBJ2-1 and V is TRBV19, with 9 bases identical to TRBD1. This CDR3 is built from 15 residues. The V gene's germline CDR1 is LNHDA and CDR2 SQIVND (reference sequence). After removal of 6 bases from V and 9 bases from J, the junction contained 12 bases not matched to a gene. CDR3 residues: CASRYRDREGSEQFF. Written as DNA, the CDR3 is TGTGCCAGTAGATACCGGGACAGGGAAGGGAGTGAGCAGTTCTTC.

The chain employs TRBV3-1 (or the pseudogene TRBV3-2) and TRBJ2-2; TRBD2 aligns across 11 bases. CDR3 length: 17 residues. Germline-derived CDR1 and CDR2 are LGHDT and YNNKEL (reference sequence). V was clipped by 2 bases and J by 0 bases; unmatched bases: 2. CDR3 region: CASSQHSGGANTGELFF. CDR3 in DNA: TGTGCCAGCAGCCAACATAGCGGGGGGGCGAACACCGGGGAGCTGTTTTTT.

The V gene is TRBV2, the J gene TRBJ2-2; D is possibly TRBD1 (5 bases). The CDR3 runs 13 residues. V was shortened by 8 bases and J by 2 bases, with 9 bases between the two germline ends. Germline V gene data show CDR1 as SNHLY and CDR2 as FYNNEI. In nucleotides, the CDR3 is TGTGCCAGCTCCCAGGGAAACACCGGGGAGCTGTTTTTT. Translation gives CASSQGNTGELFF.

CDR3 loop: CASSPWVRGNTGELFF. CDR3 nucleotide sequence: TGTGCCAGCTCTCCTTGGGTCAGGGGAAACACCGGGGAGCTGTTTTTT. The chain combines TRBV28 with TRBJ2-2; D is perhaps TRBD1 (6 bases). The V and J ends lost 8 bases and 2 bases respectively, with 18 bases between them. This CDR3 is built from 16 residues. Germline V lookup: CDR1 MDHEN, CDR2 SYDVKM.

The rearrangement joins TRBV19 to TRBJ1-2, with D uncertain. Trimming took off 1 base at V and 2 bases at J, with 8 bases between the two ends. CDR3 length: 14 residues. From germline, CDR1 is LNHDA and CDR2 SQIVND (reference sequence). The CDR3: CASSIVAENYGYTF. CDR3 coding DNA: TGTGCCAGTAGTATAGTAGCGGAAAACTATGGCTACACCTTC.

This chain uses TRBV6-2 or TRBV6-3 with TRBJ1-2; D possibly corresponds to TRBD1 (5 bases). Trimming took off 0 bases at V and 3 bases at J, with 17 bases between the two ends. Germline V gene sequence: CDR1 MNHEY, CDR2 SVGEGT. The CDR3 contains 17 residues. The CDR3 nucleotides are TGTGCCAGCAGTTACTCGAGATCGGCAGGGTACGACTATGGCTACACCTTC. It encodes CASSYSRSAGYDYGYTF.